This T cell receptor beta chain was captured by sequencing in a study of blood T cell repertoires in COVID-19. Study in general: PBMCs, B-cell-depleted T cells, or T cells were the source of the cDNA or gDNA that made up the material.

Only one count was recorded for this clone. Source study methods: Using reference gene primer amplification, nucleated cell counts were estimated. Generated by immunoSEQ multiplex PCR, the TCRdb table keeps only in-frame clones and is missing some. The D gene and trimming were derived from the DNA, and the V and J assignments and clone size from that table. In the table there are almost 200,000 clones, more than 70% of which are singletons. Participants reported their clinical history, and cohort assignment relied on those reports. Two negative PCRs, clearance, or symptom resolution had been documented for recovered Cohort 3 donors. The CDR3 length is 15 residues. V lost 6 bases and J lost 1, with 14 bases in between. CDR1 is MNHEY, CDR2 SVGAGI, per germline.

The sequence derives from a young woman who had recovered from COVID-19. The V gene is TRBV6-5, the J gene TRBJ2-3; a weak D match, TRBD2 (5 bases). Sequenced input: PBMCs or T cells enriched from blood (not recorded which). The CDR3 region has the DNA TGTGCCAGCAGCCCGAGGGCAGGTGGCACAGATACGCAGTATTTT. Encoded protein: CASSPRAGGTDTQYF.